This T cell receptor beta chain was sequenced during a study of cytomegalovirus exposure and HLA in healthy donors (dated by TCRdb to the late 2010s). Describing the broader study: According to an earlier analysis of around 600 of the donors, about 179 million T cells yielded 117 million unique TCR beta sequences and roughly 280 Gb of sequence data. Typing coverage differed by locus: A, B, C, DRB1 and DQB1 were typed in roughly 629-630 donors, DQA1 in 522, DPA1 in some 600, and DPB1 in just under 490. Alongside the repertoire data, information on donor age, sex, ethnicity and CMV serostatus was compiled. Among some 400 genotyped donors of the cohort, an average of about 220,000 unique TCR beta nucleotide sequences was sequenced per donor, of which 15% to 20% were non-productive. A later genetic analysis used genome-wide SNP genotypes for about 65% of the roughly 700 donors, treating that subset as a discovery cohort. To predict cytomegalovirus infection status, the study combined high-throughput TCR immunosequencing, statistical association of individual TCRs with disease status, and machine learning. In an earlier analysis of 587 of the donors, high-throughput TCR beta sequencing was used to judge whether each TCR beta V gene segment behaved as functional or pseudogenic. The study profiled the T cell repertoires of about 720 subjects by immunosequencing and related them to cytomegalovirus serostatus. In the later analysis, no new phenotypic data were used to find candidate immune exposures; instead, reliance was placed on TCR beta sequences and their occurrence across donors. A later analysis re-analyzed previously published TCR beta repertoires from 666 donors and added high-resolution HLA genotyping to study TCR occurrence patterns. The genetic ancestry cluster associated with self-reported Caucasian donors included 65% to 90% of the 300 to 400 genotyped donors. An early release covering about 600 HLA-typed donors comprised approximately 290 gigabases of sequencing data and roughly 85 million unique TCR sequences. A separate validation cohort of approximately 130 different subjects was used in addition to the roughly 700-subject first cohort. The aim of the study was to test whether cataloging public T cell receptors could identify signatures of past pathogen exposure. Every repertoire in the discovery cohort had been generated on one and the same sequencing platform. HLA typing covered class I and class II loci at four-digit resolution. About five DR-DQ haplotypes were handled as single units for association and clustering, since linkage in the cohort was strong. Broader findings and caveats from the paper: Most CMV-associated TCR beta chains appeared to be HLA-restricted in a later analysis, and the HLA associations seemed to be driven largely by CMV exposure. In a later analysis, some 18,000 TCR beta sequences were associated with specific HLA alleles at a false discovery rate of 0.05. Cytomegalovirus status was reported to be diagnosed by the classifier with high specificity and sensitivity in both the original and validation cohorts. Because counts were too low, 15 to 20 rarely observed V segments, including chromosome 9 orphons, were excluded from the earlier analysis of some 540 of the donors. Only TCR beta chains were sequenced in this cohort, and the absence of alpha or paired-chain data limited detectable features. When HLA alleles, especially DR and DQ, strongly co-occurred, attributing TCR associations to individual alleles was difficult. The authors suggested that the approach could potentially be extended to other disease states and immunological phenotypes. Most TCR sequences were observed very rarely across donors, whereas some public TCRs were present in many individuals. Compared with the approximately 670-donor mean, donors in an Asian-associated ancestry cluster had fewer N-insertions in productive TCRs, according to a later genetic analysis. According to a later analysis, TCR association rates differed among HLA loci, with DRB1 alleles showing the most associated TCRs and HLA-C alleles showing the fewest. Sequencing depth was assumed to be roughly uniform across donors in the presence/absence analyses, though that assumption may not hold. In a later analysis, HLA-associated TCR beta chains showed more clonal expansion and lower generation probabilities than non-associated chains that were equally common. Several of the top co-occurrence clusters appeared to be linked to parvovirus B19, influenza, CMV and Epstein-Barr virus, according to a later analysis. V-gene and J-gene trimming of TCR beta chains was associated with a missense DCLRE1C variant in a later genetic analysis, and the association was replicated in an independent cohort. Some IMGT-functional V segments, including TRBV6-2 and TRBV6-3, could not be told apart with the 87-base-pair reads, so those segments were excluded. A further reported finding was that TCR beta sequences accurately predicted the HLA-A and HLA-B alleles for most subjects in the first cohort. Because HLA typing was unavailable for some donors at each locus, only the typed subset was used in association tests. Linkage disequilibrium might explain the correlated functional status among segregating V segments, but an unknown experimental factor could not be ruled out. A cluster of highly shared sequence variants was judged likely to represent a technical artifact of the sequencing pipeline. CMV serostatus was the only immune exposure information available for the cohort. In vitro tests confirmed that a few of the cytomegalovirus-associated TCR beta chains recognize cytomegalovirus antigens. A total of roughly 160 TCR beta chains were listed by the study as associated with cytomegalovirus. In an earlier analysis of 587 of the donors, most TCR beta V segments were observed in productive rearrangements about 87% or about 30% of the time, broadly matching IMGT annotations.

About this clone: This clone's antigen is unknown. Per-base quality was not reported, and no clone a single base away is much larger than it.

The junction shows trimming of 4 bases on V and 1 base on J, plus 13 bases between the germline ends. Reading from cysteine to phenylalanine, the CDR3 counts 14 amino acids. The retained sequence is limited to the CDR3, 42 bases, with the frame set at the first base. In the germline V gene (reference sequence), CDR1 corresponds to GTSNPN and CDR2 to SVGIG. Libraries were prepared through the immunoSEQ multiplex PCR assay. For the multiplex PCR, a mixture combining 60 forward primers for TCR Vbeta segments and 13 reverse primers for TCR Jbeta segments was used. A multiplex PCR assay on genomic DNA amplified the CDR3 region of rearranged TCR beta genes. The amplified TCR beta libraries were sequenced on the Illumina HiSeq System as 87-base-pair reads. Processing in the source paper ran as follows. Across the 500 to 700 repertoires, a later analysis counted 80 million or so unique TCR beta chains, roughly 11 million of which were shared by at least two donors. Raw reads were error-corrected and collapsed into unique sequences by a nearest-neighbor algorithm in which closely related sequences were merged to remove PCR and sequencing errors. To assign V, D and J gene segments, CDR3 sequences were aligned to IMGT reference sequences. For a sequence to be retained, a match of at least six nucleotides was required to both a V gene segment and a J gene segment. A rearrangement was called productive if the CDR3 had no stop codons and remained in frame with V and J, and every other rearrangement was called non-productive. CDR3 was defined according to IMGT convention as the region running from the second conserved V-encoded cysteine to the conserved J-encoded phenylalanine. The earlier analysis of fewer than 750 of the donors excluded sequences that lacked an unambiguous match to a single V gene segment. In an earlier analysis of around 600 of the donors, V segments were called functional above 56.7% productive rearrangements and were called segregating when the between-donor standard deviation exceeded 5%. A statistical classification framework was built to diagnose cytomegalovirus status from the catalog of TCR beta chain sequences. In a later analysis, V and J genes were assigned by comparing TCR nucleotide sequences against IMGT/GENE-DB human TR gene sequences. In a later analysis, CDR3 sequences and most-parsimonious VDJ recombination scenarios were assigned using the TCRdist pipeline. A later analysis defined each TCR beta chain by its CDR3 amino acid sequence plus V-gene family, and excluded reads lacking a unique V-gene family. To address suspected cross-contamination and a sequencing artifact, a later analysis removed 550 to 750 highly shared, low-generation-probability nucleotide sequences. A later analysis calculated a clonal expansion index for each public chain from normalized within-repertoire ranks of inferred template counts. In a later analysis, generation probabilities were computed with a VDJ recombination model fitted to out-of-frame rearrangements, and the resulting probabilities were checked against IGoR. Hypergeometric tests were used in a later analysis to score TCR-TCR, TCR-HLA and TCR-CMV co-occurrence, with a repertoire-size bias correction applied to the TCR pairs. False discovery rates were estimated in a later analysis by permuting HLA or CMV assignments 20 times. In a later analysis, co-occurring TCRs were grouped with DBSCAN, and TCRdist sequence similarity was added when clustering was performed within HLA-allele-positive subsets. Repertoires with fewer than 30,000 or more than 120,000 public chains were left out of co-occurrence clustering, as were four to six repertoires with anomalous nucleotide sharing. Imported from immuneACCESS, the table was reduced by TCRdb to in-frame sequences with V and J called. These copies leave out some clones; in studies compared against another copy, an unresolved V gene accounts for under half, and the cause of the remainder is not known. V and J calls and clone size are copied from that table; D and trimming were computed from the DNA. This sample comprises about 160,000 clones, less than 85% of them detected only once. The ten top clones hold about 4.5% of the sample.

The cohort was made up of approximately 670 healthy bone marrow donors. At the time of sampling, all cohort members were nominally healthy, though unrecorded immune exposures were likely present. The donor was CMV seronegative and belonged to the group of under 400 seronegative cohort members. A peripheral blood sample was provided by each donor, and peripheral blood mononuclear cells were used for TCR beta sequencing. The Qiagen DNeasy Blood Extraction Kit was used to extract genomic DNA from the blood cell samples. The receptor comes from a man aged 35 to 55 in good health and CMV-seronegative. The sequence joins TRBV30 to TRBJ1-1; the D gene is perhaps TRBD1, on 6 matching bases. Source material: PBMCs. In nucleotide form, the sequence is TGTGCCTGGAAACACAGGGCGGGGAACACTGAAGCTTTCTTT. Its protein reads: CAWKHRAGNTEAFF.